This TCR beta chain stems from a study of identical twins. V was shortened by 1 base and J by 4 bases, with 11 bases between the two germline ends. The CDR3 is 15 residues long. A single record per CDR3 protein comes from TCRdb applying MiXCR to the 5' RACE reads. The table records under 500,000 distinct CDR3 sequences, 13% to 15% of them present only once. These data also formed part of another study, on yellow fever vaccine responses in identical twins.

The clonotype was recovered from a woman aged 18-29 years in good health. V gene TRBV12-3 or TRBV12-4 combines with J gene TRBJ1-3; D uncertain. The sequencing input was CD4+ T cells sorted from blood. The CDR3 protein is CASSLVTGAGNTIYF. In DNA form, the CDR3 reads TGTGCCAGCAGTTTAGTGACGGGAGCCGGAAACACCATATATTTT.